The 26 T cell receptor beta chains given below trace back to one sample, sequenced in a study of TIL therapy for anti-PD-1-resistant metastatic lung cancer. This was the immunoSEQ v3 assay. Libraries were prepared by immunoSEQ multiplex PCR; TCRdb keeps only in-frame clonotypes and omits some of them. Here the sample spans fewer than 25,000 clones, 70% to 80% being singletons. Time point noted: pre-treatment sample, taken before nivolumab and TIL therapy. The specimen was blood, collected at baseline. Receptors were obtained from a person aged 25 to 85 with non-small cell lung cancer.

The chain has TRBV7-8 and TRBJ2-3; 9 bases agree with TRBD2. The CDR3 runs to 17 residues. J lost 6 bases, V lost 0 bases, and 10 bases had no gene match. Germline CDR1 is SGHVS and CDR2 is FQNEAQ. The chain's CDR3 is CASSLALAGTEADTQYF. Here the CDR3 DNA reads TGTGCCAGCAGCTTAGCTCTAGCGGGGACGGAGGCGGATACGCAGTATTTT. The complete variable domain, with remaining parts taken from reference TRBV7-8 and TRBJ2-3, reads GAGVSQSPRYKVAKRGQDVALRCDPISGHVSLFWYQQALGQGPEFLTYFQNEAQLDKSGLPSDRFFAERPEGSVSTLKIQRTQQEDSAVYLCASSLALAGTEADTQYFGPGTRLTVL.

The chain couples TRBV30 to TRBJ2-1; D uncertain. The V end was cut by 3 bases, the J end by 6 bases, with 9 bases between. The CDR3 covers 12 residues. The germline V gene encodes CDR1 GTSNPN and CDR2 SVGIG (reference sequence). The CDR3 coding sequence is TGTGCCTGGAGCAAAGTTTTCAATGAGCAGTTCTTC. Protein product: CAWSKVFNEQFF.

This clone was detected once. This rearrangement joins TRBV9 to TRBJ1-2; weak D call: TRBD1 (6 bases). The germline CDR1 and CDR2 sequences are SGDLS and YYNGEE. CDR3 length: 14 amino acids. Trimming stripped 0 bases from V and 4 bases from J, with 10 bases between. This chain's CDR3 is CASSVAAQGYGYTF. The CDR3 DNA is TGTGCCAGCAGCGTAGCCGCACAGGGCTATGGCTACACCTTC.

The chain couples TRBV5-8 to TRBJ1-2; no definite D call. The germline V and J ends were trimmed by 3 bases and 3 bases, with 3 bases remaining between them. Germline V gene sequence: CDR1 SGHTS, CDR2 YDEGEE. This CDR3 has 11 amino acids. CDR3 DNA: TGTGCCAGCAGCTGGTACTATGGCTACACCTTC. Protein sequence: CASSWYYGYTF.

This chain joins TRBV30 and TRBJ1-1; D might be TRBD1 (6 bases). The CDR3 contains 16 residues. In germline, CDR1 is GTSNPN, CDR2 SVGIG (reference sequence). V lost 2 bases and J 4 bases, leaving 20 bases between the germline ends. CDR3 nucleotides: TGTGCCTGGAGTCAGCCGAACAGGGAGTCGGGCACTGAAGCTTTCTTT. Amino acids: CAWSQPNRESGTEAFF.

The V call is TRBV6-2 or TRBV6-3, the J call TRBJ2-6; 9 bases fit TRBD1. The CDR3 extends over 18 amino acids. Germline CDR1 MNHEY, CDR2 SVGEGT. Losses at the gene ends were 2 bases for V and 0 bases for J; bases not matched to a gene: 5. For the CDR3, the DNA is TGTGCCAGCAGTTACAAGAGACAGGGGGTCTCTGGGGCCAACGTCCTGACTTTC. It codes for CASSYKRQGVSGANVLTF.

This chain joins TRBV5-1 and TRBJ1-3; D unresolved. The CDR3 is 16 amino acids. Trimming stripped 2 bases from V and 0 bases from J, with 12 bases between. Per germline, CDR1 SGHRS and CDR2 YFSETQ. The CDR3 nucleotides read TGCGCCAGCAGCTTTAATACGGCGTCCTCTGGAAACACCATATATTTT. Amino acids: CASSFNTASSGNTIYF.

CDR3 DNA sequence: TGCGCCAGCAGCTTGCGGGGGCTTCTAGCGAACAAAACCTACGAGCAGTACTTC. Protein sequence: CASSLRGLLANKTYEQYF. The chain links TRBV5-1 to TRBJ2-7; D possibly uses TRBD1 or TRBD2 (6 bases each). CDR1 and CDR2 (germline): SGHRS, YFSETQ. Trimming pared 1 base from V and 2 bases from J, leaving 22 bases between. The CDR3 sequence is 18 residues long. The full variable domain, completed using reference TRBV5-1 and TRBJ2-7, is KAGVTQTPRYLIKTRGQQVTLSCSPISGHRSVSWYQQTPGQGLQFLFEYFSETQRNKGNFPGRFSGRQFSNSRSEMNVSTLELGDSALYLCASSLRGLLANKTYEQYFGPGTRLTVT.

This chain connects TRBV24-1 to TRBJ2-5, with D unresolved. The ends were cut back, 4 bases at V and 0 bases at J, with 8 bases in the middle. Germline V gene lookup returns CDR1 KGHDR and CDR2 SFDVKD. CDR3 length: 14 residues. CDR3 sequence: CATSDGSYQETQYF. CDR3 sequence (DNA): TGTGCCACCAGTGACGGGTCGTACCAAGAGACCCAGTACTTC.

The chain combines TRBV7-2 with TRBJ1-3; TRBD1 matches 8 bases. With 5 bases clipped from V and 4 bases from J, the junction kept 4 bases outside the gene matches. The CDR3 length is 14 residues. In germline, CDR1 is SGHTA, CDR2 FQGNSA. CDR3 sequence (DNA): TGTGCCAGCAGCGAGACAGGGGTAGGAAACACCATATATTTT. Translation gives CASSETGVGNTIYF.

This clone appeared a single time. This sequence joins TRBV6-1 and TRBJ1-2; D possibly corresponds to TRBD1 (6 bases). This CDR3 region has 18 residues. V was cut by 1 base and J by 3 bases, with 21 bases left in between. From germline, CDR1 is MNHNS and CDR2 SASEGT. Written as DNA, the CDR3 is TGTGCCAGCAGTGAAGTGCGGGCAGGGGAGGTCGGGGACTATGGCTACACCTTC. Translating gives CASSEVRAGEVGDYGYTF.

The count of this clone is one. The rearrangement uses TRBV29-1 and TRBJ1-2, with 8 bases that match TRBD1. Germline V CDR1 and CDR2: SQVTM, ANQGSEA. There are 13 residues in the CDR3. V shed 3 bases, J shed 5 bases, and the junction held 5 bases outside the gene matches. CDR3 residues: CSVDGQGAYGYTF. The CDR3 DNA follows: TGCAGCGTTGATGGGCAGGGGGCTTATGGCTACACCTTC.

This chain links TRBV7-9 with TRBJ2-7; TRBD1 matches 10 bases. The V segment lost 5 bases and the J segment 4 bases; nucleotides outside the gene matches: 8. The CDR3 runs to 15 residues. Germline V CDR1 and CDR2: SEHNR, FQNEAQ (reference sequence). The CDR3, as DNA: TGTGCCAGCAGCCCAAGCCCGGACAGGGGGTACGAGCAGTACTTC. This translates into CASSPSPDRGYEQYF.

The rearrangement uses TRBV6-5 and TRBJ2-3, with 10 bases aligning to TRBD2. V lost 0 bases to trimming and J lost 10 bases; unmatched junction nucleotides: 4. The length of the CDR3 is 14 residues. The germline CDR1 and CDR2 sequences are MNHEY and SVGAGI. CDR3 nucleotides: TGTGCCAGCAGTTACTCGACTAGCGGGTCGGCGCAGTATTTT. Translated, it gives CASSYSTSGSAQYF.

The chain couples TRBV7-8 to TRBJ2-1; the D call may be TRBD1 or TRBD2 (6 bases each). V dropped 5 bases and J dropped 10 bases, with 12 bases sitting between them. This CDR3 has 12 amino acids. Germline assignment: CDR1 SGHVS and CDR2 FQNEAQ. The CDR3 DNA reads as TGTGCCAGCAGCGGAGGGGGGTGGGAGCAGTTCTTC. Translated: CASSGGGWEQFF.

The chain has TRBV5-1 and TRBJ2-2; TRBD1 might be the D (6 bases). Germline lookup yields CDR1 SGHRS and CDR2 YFSETQ. V shed 4 bases and J shed 0 bases, with 10 bases lying between them. CDR3 length equals 15 residues. Here the CDR3 reads CASSQGDTNTGELFF. CDR3 sequence (DNA): TGCGCCAGCAGCCAAGGGGACACGAACACCGGGGAGCTGTTTTTT. Combining the CDR3 with reference TRBV5-1 and TRBJ2-2 gives the whole variable domain KAGVTQTPRYLIKTRGQQVTLSCSPISGHRSVSWYQQTPGQGLQFLFEYFSETQRNKGNFPGRFSGRQFSNSRSEMNVSTLELGDSALYLCASSQGDTNTGELFFGEGSRLTVL.

This chain joins TRBV5-1 and TRBJ2-3, with 14 bases matching TRBD2. From germline, CDR1 is SGHRS and CDR2 YFSETQ. The CDR3 is 14 residues long. V lost 7 bases and J lost 4; bases outside the gene matches: 2. The CDR3 coding sequence is TGCGCCAGCTCGGGACTAGCGGGAGCAGATACGCAGTATTTT. The encoded protein is CASSGLAGADTQYF. Full variable domain (outside the CDR3, taken from reference TRBV5-1 and TRBJ2-3): KAGVTQTPRYLIKTRGQQVTLSCSPISGHRSVSWYQQTPGQGLQFLFEYFSETQRNKGNFPGRFSGRQFSNSRSEMNVSTLELGDSALYLCASSGLAGADTQYFGPGTRLTVL.

The rearrangement joins TRBV10-3 to TRBJ2-1; a weak D match, TRBD1 (6 bases). The CDR3 contains 13 residues. CDR1 is ENHRY, CDR2 SYGVKD, per germline. V was clipped by 2 bases and J by 8 bases, with 10 bases between them. CDR3 amino acids: CAISETGSDEQFF. The CDR3 nucleotides are TGTGCCATCAGTGAGACAGGGTCGGATGAGCAGTTCTTC.

The rearrangement joins TRBV2 to TRBJ1-2; 8 bases are shared with TRBD1. There are 14 residues in the CDR3. Germline V gene sequence: CDR1 SNHLY, CDR2 FYNNEI. V was pared by 6 bases and J by 7 bases, with 10 bases of the junction left unmatched. This CDR3 is CASSEDRVSAGYTF. The CDR3 bases are TGTGCCAGCAGCGAGGACAGGGTTTCGGCTGGCTACACCTTC.

The chain combines TRBV6-2 or TRBV6-3 with TRBJ2-5; D not resolved. Germline V CDR1 and CDR2: MNHEY, SVGEGT. V lost 3 bases to trimming and J lost 5 bases, with 4 bases between them. This CDR3 spans 11 amino acids. CDR3 in DNA: TGTGCCAGCAGTTATAGGGAGACCCAGTACTTC. Translated: CASSYRETQYF.

The genes are TRBV7-9 and TRBJ2-1, with D possibly being TRBD2 (5 bases). The V gene lost 0 bases and the J gene lost 5 bases, with 8 bases spanning the gap. The CDR3 runs to 14 residues. The germline V gene encodes CDR1 SEHNR and CDR2 FQNEAQ (reference sequence). This CDR3 is CASSLALANNEQFF. In nucleotides, the CDR3 is TGTGCCAGCAGCTTAGCCCTAGCAAACAATGAGCAGTTCTTC.

This chain joins TRBV12-3 or TRBV12-4 and TRBJ1-6, with 9 nucleotides matching TRBD1. V lost 6 bases and J lost 9; bases outside the gene matches: 3. The CDR3 covers 13 residues. The CDR3 DNA is TGTGCCAGCAGGAGACAGGGGGGTTCACCCCTCCACTTT. Translating gives CASRRQGGSPLHF.

The genes are TRBV20-1 and TRBJ1-6; D possibly corresponds to TRBD1 (6 bases). V was clipped by 3 bases and J by 7 bases, with 10 bases between them. This CDR3 spans 13 amino acids. Germline CDR1 and CDR2: DFQATT and SNEGSKA (reference sequence). CDR3 protein: CSASGTQNSPLHF. In DNA form, the CDR3 reads TGCAGTGCTAGTGGGACACAGAATTCACCCCTCCACTTT.

A few counts support this clone. This rearrangement joins TRBV6-1 to TRBJ1-4; D remains unclear. Trimming removed 4 bases from V and 2 bases from J, with 8 bases in between. Germline CDR1 is MNHNS and CDR2 is SASEGT. The CDR3 is 14 amino acids. CDR3 nucleotides: TGTGCCAGCAGTGGGACTCTGACTAATGAAAAACTGTTTTTT. Amino acid sequence: CASSGTLTNEKLFF.

This clone was counted only a few times. The gene calls are TRBV12-3 or TRBV12-4 and TRBJ2-3; the D call may be TRBD1 or TRBD2 (6 bases each). V was trimmed by 10 bases and J by 0 bases, leaving 11 bases between them. The CDR3 loop spans 13 amino acids. CDR3: CAITGASTDTQYF. Written as DNA, the CDR3 is TGTGCCATTACGGGGGCGAGCACAGATACGCAGTATTTT.

This clone was seen a single time. V is TRBV4-2 and J is TRBJ2-3, with 14 nucleotides matching TRBD2. The V gene's germline CDR1 is LGHNA and CDR2 YNFKEQ. The V gene end was trimmed by 0 bases and the J gene end by 4 bases; junction bases not matched to a gene: 6. The length of the CDR3 is 18 residues. The CDR3 DNA reads as TGTGCCAGCAGCCAAGATCGGGGACTAGCGGGAGTCCCAGATACGCAGTATTTT. Its translation is CASSQDRGLAGVPDTQYF.